What follows are 4 T cell receptor beta chains derived from one specimen sequenced in a study of cytomegalovirus exposure and HLA in healthy donors. PCR was performed using 60 Vbeta and 13 Jbeta primers. Data came from immunoSEQ multiplex PCR; TCRdb stores just in-frame clones and leaves some out. The listing contains some 200,000 clones. The sequencing sample was made of PBMCs. The origin of the receptors is a boy aged 10-17 years in good health and CMV-seronegative.

The rearrangement joins TRBV4-3 to TRBJ1-3; perhaps TRBD1 as D (5 bases). The germline CDR1 and CDR2 sequences are LGHNA and YSLEER. This CDR3 has 15 residues. V was cut by 1 base and J by 2 bases, with 9 bases left in between. The DNA of the CDR3 is TGCGCCAGCAGCCAAGGTCGGGGGGCTGGAAACACCATATATTTT. It is translated as CASSQGRGAGNTIYF.

V gene TRBV19 combines with J gene TRBJ1-6, with TRBD1 identical over 9 bases. The CDR3 extends over 18 amino acids. Trimming took 6 bases from V and 0 from J; bases not matched to a gene: 9. CDR1 and CDR2 from the germline V gene are LNHDA and SQIVND (reference sequence). CDR3 in amino acids: CASRTGTGLSSYNSPLHF. As DNA, the CDR3 is TGTGCCAGTAGGACCGGGACAGGGCTGAGCTCCTATAATTCACCCCTCCACTTT.

This sequence joins TRBV4-3 and TRBJ1-6; D perhaps matches TRBD1 (6 bases). The CDR3 runs 15 residues. In germline, CDR1 is LGHNA, CDR2 YSLEER. V gave up 3 bases and J gave up 4 bases, with 10 bases separating them. The chain's CDR3 is CASSHQQGYNSPLHF. The CDR3 DNA reads as TGCGCCAGCAGCCACCAGCAGGGGTATAATTCACCCCTCCACTTT.

V is TRBV5-4 and J is TRBJ2-5; TRBD2 might be the D (6 bases). Germline CDR1 SGHNT, CDR2 YYREEE (reference sequence). V lost 5 bases and J 3 bases, leaving 14 bases between the germline ends. The CDR3 consists of 14 residues. DNA for the CDR3: TGTGCCAGCAGTCCTGGGGGGTCCAAAGAGACCCAGTACTTC. This encodes CASSPGGSKETQYF.